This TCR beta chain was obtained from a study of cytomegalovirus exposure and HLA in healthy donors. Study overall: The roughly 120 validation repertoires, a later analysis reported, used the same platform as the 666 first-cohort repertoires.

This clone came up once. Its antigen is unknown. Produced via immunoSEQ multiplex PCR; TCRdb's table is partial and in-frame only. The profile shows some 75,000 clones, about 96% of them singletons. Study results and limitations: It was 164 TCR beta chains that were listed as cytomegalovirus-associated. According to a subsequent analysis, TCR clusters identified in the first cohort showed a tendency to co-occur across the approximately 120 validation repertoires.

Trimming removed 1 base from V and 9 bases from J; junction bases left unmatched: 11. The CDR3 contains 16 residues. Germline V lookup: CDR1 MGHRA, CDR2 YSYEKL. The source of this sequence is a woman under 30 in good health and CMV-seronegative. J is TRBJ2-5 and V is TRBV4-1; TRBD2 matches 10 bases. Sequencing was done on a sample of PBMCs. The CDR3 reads CASSQGLAGGQSAQYF. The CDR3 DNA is TGCGCCAGCAGCCAAGGATTAGCGGGAGGACAGTCAGCCCAGTACTTC.